This TCR beta chain came from a study of regulatory T cells in long-lasting Graves disease. Looked up from germline, CDR1 is LGHDT and CDR2 is YNNKEL (reference sequence). The CDR3 length is 13 residues. V was pared by 4 bases and J by 6 bases, with 11 bases between. This clonotype was seen only a few times. Its matching antigen is unknown. In building TCR beta libraries, iRepertoire HTBI primers were used together with Arm-PCR of CDR3 regions. TCRdb re-analysed the multiplex PCR reads in MiXCR, keeping a single row per CDR3 protein. The sample has roughly 510,000 distinct CDR3 sequences; more than 15% are singletons. Whole-study findings and limits: TRBV28, TRBJ1-2 and TRBJ2-5 were favored in persistent disease.

Noted time point: newly diagnosed GD, antithyroid drugs for less than 3 months. From RNA extracted from PBMCs, the TCR library was made. American Thyroid Association guidelines defined Graves' disease diagnosis. These data are also associated with another study on T cells in Graves' hyperthyroidism and ophthalmopathy. That investigation notes: Primed by the HTBI set, a first-round RT-PCR was run on the TCR CDR3.

This TCR was sampled from a man aged 18 to 29 with Graves disease. Sequences were derived from peripheral blood mononuclear cells (PBMCs), sampled at new diagnosis, from a patient treated with antithyroid drugs. The gene calls are TRBV3-1 and TRBJ2-3; D is undetermined. For the CDR3, the DNA is TGTGCCAGCAGCCTTGCCTGGGCTGATACGCAGTATTTT. Translating gives CASSLAWADTQYF.